This T cell receptor beta chain was identified in a study of cytomegalovirus exposure and HLA in healthy donors. Study-level background: The approximately 130 validation repertoires and the 666 first-cohort repertoires shared a platform, a later analysis reported. Study observations and caveats: Generally TCR sequences proved uncommon, though certain public TCRs appeared in numerous donors. A classifier reportedly called cytomegalovirus status with high sensitivity and specificity.

A remark on this clone: Its antigen is currently unknown.

The CDR3 is 16 amino acids. Trimming took 1 base from V and 3 from J; bases not matched to a gene: 5. The germline gives CDR1 SGHDT, CDR2 YYEEEE. The repertoire was sequenced with immunoSEQ multiplex PCR; TCRdb's copy has only in-frame clones and lacks some. The sample carries roughly 63,000 clones, around 89% recorded once. This receptor was taken from a woman younger than 30 in good health and CMV-seronegative. Material: PBMCs. This chain uses TRBV5-6 with TRBJ2-1; 9 bases match TRBD2. CDR3 DNA: TGTGCCAGCAGCTTGTCTAGGACTAGCGTCTACAATGAGCAGTTCTTC. Translating it yields CASSLSRTSVYNEQFF.